This T cell receptor (beta chain) was profiled in a study of technical replicates of blood from a handful of donors. The data were produced by immunoSEQ multiplex PCR, yet TCRdb's version contains in-frame clones alone and is incomplete. The sample carries around 76,000 clones, roughly 90% recorded once. The receptor comes from a human donor in good health. Sequencing was carried out using T cells isolated from PBMCs.

For the CDR3, the DNA is TGTGCCAGCAGGGACCAGGACTCTAGCGCTGAAGCTTTCTTT. Translated: CASRDQDSSAEAFF. The J gene is TRBJ1-1, the V gene TRBV6-6; D not resolved. The CDR3 loop spans 14 amino acids. CDR1 MNHNY and CDR2 SVGAGI come from the germline V gene (reference sequence). Trimming cost V 6 bases and J 6 bases, with 17 bases left between them.